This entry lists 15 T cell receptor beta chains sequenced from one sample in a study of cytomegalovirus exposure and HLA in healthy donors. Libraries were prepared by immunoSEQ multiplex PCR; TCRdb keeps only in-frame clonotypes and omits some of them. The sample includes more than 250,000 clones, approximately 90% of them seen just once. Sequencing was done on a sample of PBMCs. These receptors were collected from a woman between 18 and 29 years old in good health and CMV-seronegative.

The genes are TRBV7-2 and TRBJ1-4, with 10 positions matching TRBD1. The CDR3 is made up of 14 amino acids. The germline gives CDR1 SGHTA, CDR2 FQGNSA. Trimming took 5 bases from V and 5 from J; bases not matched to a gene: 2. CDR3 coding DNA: TGTGCCAGCAGCCAGGACAGGGGGAATGAAAAACTGTTTTTT. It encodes CASSQDRGNEKLFF.

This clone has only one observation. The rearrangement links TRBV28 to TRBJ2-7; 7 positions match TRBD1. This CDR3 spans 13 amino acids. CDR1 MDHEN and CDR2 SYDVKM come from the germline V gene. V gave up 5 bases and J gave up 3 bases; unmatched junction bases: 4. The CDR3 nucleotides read TGTGCCAGCAGTGGGGGACAGTACTACGAGCAGTACTTC. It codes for CASSGGQYYEQYF. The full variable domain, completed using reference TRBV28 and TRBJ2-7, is DVKVTQSSRYLVKRTGEKVFLECVQDMDHENMFWYRQDPGLGLRLIYFSYDVKMKEKGDIPEGYSVSREKKERFSLILESASTNQTSMYLCASSGGQYYEQYFGPGTRLTVT.

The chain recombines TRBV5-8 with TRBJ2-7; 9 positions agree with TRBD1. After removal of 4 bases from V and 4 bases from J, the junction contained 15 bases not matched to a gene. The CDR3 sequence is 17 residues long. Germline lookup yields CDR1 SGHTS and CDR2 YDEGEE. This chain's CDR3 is CASSPGYGQGTGYEQYF. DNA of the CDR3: TGTGCCAGCAGCCCAGGATATGGACAGGGGACAGGGTACGAGCAGTACTTC.

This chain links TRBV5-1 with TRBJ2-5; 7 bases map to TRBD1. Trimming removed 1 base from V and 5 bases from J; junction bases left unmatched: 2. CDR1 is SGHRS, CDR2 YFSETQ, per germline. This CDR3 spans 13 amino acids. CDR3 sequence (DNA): TGCGCCAGCAGCTTGACAGGGGACGAGACCCAGTACTTC. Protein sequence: CASSLTGDETQYF.

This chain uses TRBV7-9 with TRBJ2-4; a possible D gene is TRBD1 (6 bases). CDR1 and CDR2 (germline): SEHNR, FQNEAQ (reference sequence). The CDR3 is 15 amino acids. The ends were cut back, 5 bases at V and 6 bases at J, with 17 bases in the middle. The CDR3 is CASSPPGAGGNIQYF. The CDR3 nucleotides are TGTGCCAGCAGCCCCCCAGGGGCGGGCGGAAACATTCAGTACTTC. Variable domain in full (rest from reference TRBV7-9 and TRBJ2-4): DTGVSQNPRHKITKRGQNVTFRCDPISEHNRLYWYRQTLGQGPEFLTYFQNEAQLEKSRLLSDRFSAERPKGSFSTLEIQRTEQGDSAMYLCASSPPGAGGNIQYFGAGTRLSVL.

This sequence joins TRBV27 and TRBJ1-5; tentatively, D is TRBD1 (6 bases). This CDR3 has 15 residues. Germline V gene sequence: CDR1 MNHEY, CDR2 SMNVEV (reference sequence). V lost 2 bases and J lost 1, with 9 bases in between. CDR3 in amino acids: CASSLGGGSNQPQHF. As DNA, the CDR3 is TGTGCCAGCAGTTTAGGGGGCGGAAGCAATCAGCCCCAGCATTTT.

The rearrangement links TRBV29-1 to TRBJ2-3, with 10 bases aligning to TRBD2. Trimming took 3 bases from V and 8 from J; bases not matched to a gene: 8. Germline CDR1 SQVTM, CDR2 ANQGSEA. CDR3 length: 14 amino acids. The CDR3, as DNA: TGCAGCGTTGATGTTCTAGCGGGAGTGGGTACGCAGTATTTT. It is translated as CSVDVLAGVGTQYF.

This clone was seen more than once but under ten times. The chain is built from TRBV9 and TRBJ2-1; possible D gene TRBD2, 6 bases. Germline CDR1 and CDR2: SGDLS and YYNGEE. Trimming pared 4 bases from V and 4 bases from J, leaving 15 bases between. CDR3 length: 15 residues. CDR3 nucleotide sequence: TGTGCCAGCAGCCCCCAAGCGGGCCCTTACAATGAGCAGTTCTTC. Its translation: CASSPQAGPYNEQFF.

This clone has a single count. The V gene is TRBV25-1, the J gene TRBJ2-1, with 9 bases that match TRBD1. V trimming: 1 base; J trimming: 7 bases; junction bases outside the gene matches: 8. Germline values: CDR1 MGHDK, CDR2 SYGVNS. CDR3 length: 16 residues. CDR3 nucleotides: TGTGCCAGCAGTGAATTGTTGACAGGGGGAAGGAATGAGCAGTTCTTC. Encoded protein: CASSELLTGGRNEQFF.

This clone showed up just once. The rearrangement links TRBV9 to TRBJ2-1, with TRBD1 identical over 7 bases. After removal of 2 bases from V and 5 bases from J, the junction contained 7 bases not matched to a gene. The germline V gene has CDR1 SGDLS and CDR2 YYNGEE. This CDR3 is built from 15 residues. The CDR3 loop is CASSVRGLANNEQFF. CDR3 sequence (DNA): TGTGCCAGCAGCGTTAGGGGGCTAGCTAACAATGAGCAGTTCTTC.

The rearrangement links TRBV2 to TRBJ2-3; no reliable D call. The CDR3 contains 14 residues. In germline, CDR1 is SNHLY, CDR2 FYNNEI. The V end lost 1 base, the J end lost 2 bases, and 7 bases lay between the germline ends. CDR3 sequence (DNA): TGTGCCAGCAGTGAAGGGCCCCTCACAGATACGCAGTATTTT. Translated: CASSEGPLTDTQYF. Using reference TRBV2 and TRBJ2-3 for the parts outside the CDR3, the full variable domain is EPEVTQTPSHQVTQMGQEVILRCVPISNHLYFYWYRQILGQKVEFLVSFYNNEISEKSEIFDDQFSVERPDGSNFTLKIRSTKLEDSAMYFCASSEGPLTDTQYFGPGTRLTVL.

The CDR3 spells CASSLLAGGSYNEQFF. The CDR3 DNA follows: TGCGCCAGCAGCTTACTAGCGGGAGGGTCCTACAATGAGCAGTTCTTC. This chain links TRBV5-1 with TRBJ2-1; 13 positions match TRBD2. V lost 2 bases, J lost 1 base, and 0 bases stayed unmatched. Germline loops: CDR1 SGHRS, CDR2 YFSETQ. CDR3 size: 16 residues.

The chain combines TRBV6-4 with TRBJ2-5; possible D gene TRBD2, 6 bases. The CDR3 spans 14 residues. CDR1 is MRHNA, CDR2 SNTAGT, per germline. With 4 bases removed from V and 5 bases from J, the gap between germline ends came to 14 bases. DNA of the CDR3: TGTGCCAGCAGTGCCACATCGGGGGTTGAGACCCAGTACTTC. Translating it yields CASSATSGVETQYF.

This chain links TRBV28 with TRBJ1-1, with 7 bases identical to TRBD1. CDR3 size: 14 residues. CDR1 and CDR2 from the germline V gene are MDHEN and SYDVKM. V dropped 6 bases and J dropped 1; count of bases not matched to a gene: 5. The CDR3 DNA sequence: TGTGCCAGCAGGGGAACAGGGGCGAACACTGAAGCTTTCTTT. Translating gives CASRGTGANTEAFF.

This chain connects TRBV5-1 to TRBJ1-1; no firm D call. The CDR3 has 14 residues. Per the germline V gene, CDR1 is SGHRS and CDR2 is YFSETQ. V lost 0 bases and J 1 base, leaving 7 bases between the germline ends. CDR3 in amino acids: CASSLAPPNTEAFF. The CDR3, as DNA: TGCGCCAGCAGCTTGGCTCCCCCGAACACTGAAGCTTTCTTT.